This TCR beta chain was identified in a study of blood T cell repertoires in COVID-19. On the study more broadly: T cells, B-cell-depleted T cells, or PBMCs provided the cDNA or gDNA that served as material.

With 2 bases removed from V and 6 bases from J, the gap between germline ends came to 16 bases. CDR1 and CDR2 (germline): LNHNV, YYDKDF (reference sequence). There are 16 residues in the CDR3. TCRdb keeps only in-frame clones here, not all; method: immunoSEQ multiplex PCR. Here the sample spans 200,000 to 300,000 clones, around four fifths being singletons. The sequencing sample was made of peripheral blood. V usage is TRBV15 and J usage is TRBJ2-2; tentative D call: TRBD2 (6 bases). This TCR was recovered from a woman aged 55-69 years with active or convalescent COVID-19. CDR3 region: CATSRLGTGGSGELFF. In nucleotides, the CDR3 is TGTGCCACCAGCAGATTGGGGACTGGGGGTTCCGGGGAGCTGTTTTTT.